Presented here are 3 T cell receptor beta chains from one specimen sequenced in a study of response to subunit inactivated influenza vaccine. TCRdb re-called the RT-PCR reads with MiXCR, one entry per CDR3 protein. The repertoire has around 710,000 distinct CDR3 sequences, about 14% of them found once; the top ten carry roughly 6.4%. The source was PBMCs from blood, collected roughly 15 days before vaccination. The receptors shown here come from a man between 50 and 59 years old who received an inactivated influenza vaccine.

The chain is built from TRBV6-5 and TRBJ2-2; tentatively, D is TRBD2 (6 bases). Per germline, CDR1 MNHEY and CDR2 SVGAGI. This CDR3 has 14 amino acids. V was clipped by 2 bases and J by 6 bases, with 10 bases between them. CDR3 nucleotide sequence: TGTGCCAGCAGTTACGCCCGGGGGTCCGGGGAGCTGTTTTTT. Translated, it gives CASSYARGSGELFF.

The rearrangement links TRBV20-1 to TRBJ2-7, with unresolved D. Germline-derived CDR1 and CDR2 are DFQATT and SNEGSKA (reference sequence). V was pared by 3 bases and J by 2 bases, with 11 bases between. The CDR3 loop spans 13 amino acids. The CDR3: CSASPGSTYEQYF. The CDR3 nucleotides read TGCAGTGCTAGTCCCGGGTCCACCTACGAGCAGTACTTC.

A note on this clonotype: Its ends do not fully match the called genes, so a read error is possible. V and J are TRBV12-3 or TRBV12-4 and TRBJ2-1, with D perhaps matching TRBD2 (6 bases). The length of the CDR3 is 12 residues. In nucleotides, the CDR3 is TGTGCCAGCAGCCGGGACTGGAATGAGCAGTTGTTC. It codes for CASSRDWNEQLF.